Reported below is one TCR beta chain. This clonotype has a handful of counts. Its recognized antigen is unknown. No much larger clone is present one base from it, and per-base qualities are unavailable. The ophthalmopathy patients had moderately to severely active disease, with a Clinical Activity Score of 3 or higher, a NOSPECS grade of 4 or higher, and a disease duration of less than 3 months. Anyone with other autoimmune diseases, uncontrolled infections, pregnancy or lactation was excluded from the study. Diagnosis was based on clinical symptoms, serum thyroxine, TRAb, thyroid ultrasound and orbital computed tomography. PBMCs were isolated from 7.5 to 10 ml of fresh peripheral blood by Ficoll-Paque density gradient centrifugation. Total RNA was extracted using Trizol reagent, and RNA quality was checked on an Agilent 2100 Bioanalyzer. Trimming costs V 3 bases and J 5 bases, and their ends lie 13 bases apart. The CDR3 goes from the cysteine to the phenylalanine over 15 residues. Only the CDR3 region is kept as DNA, spanning 45 bases read in frame from base 1. As encoded in the germline V gene, CDR1 is SGHTA while CDR2 is FQGNSA.

The sample comes from a study of Graves' ophthalmopathy and Graves' hyperthyroidism (dated by TCRdb to 2016 to 2019). With respect to the entire study: Peripheral blood was collected at initial diagnosis, prior to any treatment. TCR beta repertoire signatures were used to distinguish Graves' ophthalmopathy from Graves' hyperthyroidism and to predict progression to ophthalmopathy. In total, 135 blood samples were TCR-sequenced: 40 to 45 ophthalmopathy, around 75 hyperthyroidism and some 17 hyperthyroidism-to-ophthalmopathy patients. A discovery set of 95 to 100 patients (approximately 42 ophthalmopathy, 55 to 65 stable hyperthyroidism) was enrolled to explore V-J signatures distinguishing ophthalmopathy from hyperthyroidism. An independent validation cohort comprised 18 hyperthyroidism patients and some 16 patients who later progressed from hyperthyroidism to ophthalmopathy. T-cell repertoires of thyroid tissue and blood were compared in about 6 hyperthyroidism patients. Once sampling was done, hyperthyroidism patients were given methimazole at a starting dose of 30 mg daily, while ophthalmopathy patients were given high-dose intravenous methylprednisolone.

For repertoire sequencing, TCR beta CDR3 regions were amplified from RNA transcripts. A first-round RT-PCR used HTBI primers with the Qiagen OneStep RT-PCR kit, followed by a second-round multiplex PCR, size selection and purification. Sequencing of the libraries was carried out on an Illumina HiSeq2000 in paired-end mode with 100 bp reads. Per the authors' processing: Reads were processed with SOAPnuke, discarding reads with adapters, uncalled bases, mean Phred below 15, or no exact constant-primer or identifier match. COPE v1.2.5 was used to merge high-quality paired reads. Clonotypes were defined as unique nucleotide sequences and were aligned to IMGT TRB V, D and J references using MiTCR v1.1. The analysis was limited to V-J combinations with a frequency above 0.0001, which together covered approximately 99% of the repertoires. For each V-J combination, a TCR clonal expansion and chaos score was defined as the ratio of F50 clonal expansion to chaos observed in the TCRdist matrix. Welch's t-statistics and random forest were used to reduce features to about 14 V-J combinations, which were fed into a naive Bayes classifier. The Morisita-Horn index was used to measure how similar the thyroid and blood repertoires were. The public reads were run again by TCRdb, first through fastp at Q25 and then through MiXCR, and only productive beta chains were kept. Entries that share a CDR3 protein sequence are merged under the most common genes and DNA. The authors' filters were not applied to this entry. Here the sample has 200,000 to 300,000 distinct CDR3 sequences; around 50% occur a single time. The ten largest account for less than 60% of the sample.

Points the paper makes about the study in general: No statistical method was used to set the sample size in advance, and the investigators knew which group each participant was assigned to. Most of the expanded thyroid clonotypes with a frequency above 0.001 were also detected in blood, and it was suggested that the thyroid immune response may be reflected by blood repertoires. In cross-validation, the 13-signature model distinguished ophthalmopathy from stable hyperthyroidism with 87.88% sensitivity and over 81% specificity, while in the test set the corresponding values were roughly 80% and 75%. In validation, the model predicted ophthalmopathy progression with about 71% sensitivity and about 77% specificity; some 13 predicted patients were CT-confirmed with GO in a median of approximately six months.

Sequenced input: peripheral blood. The chain is encoded by TRBV7-2 joined to TRBJ2-2, with a weak D call of TRBD2 (6 bases match). The clonotype comes from an adult man with Graves' ophthalmopathy. The CDR3 protein sequence reads: CASSFSGGETGELFF. The bases read TGTGCCAGCAGCTTTTCCGGGGGAGAAACCGGGGAGCTGTTTTTT. The full variable domain, with segments outside the CDR3 supplied by the reference TRBV7-2 and TRBJ2-2 proteins, appears as GAGVSQSPSNKVTEKGKDVELRCDPISGHTALYWYRQSLGQGLEFLIYFQGNSAPDKSGLPSDRFSAERTGGSVSTLTIQRTQQEDSAVYLCASSFSGGETGELFFGEGSRLTVL.